This T cell receptor beta chain emerged from a study of technical replicates of blood from several donors. Assay: immunoSEQ multiplex PCR; the TCRdb copy retains only in-frame clones and omits some. The data show about 60,000 clones, with 87% seen just once and about 5% held by the top ten. Per germline, CDR1 KGHSH and CDR2 LQKENI. Between the trimmed V and J ends, which lost 3 bases and 7 bases, there was a span of 19 bases. The CDR3 extends over 15 amino acids. The receptor comes from a human donor in good health. Some clones in this sample may be carry-over from other donors' samples. This rearrangement joins TRBV18 to TRBJ2-7; D possibly corresponds to TRBD2 (6 bases). The source material was PBMCs. This CDR3 reads CASSPTTTGLAEQYF. CDR3 nucleotides: TGTGCCAGCTCACCGACAACAACGGGTCTAGCGGAGCAGTACTTC.